This T cell receptor (beta chain) was obtained from a study of cytotoxic CD8 clonotypes in ibrutinib-treated CLL. Method: immunoSEQ multiplex PCR; TCRdb's copy keeps in-frame clones and lacks some. The sample has about 68,000 clones, more than 60% seen once. This CDR3 region has 16 residues. CDR1 and CDR2 from the germline V gene are SGHNT and YYREEE (reference sequence). Trimming pared 0 bases from V and 5 bases from J, leaving 12 bases between. This clone turned up a few times. The specimen comprised PBMCs, sampled after 12 months of ibrutinib treatment. The chain employs TRBV5-4 and TRBJ1-6; maybe TRBD1 (6 bases). The clonotype was recovered from a human donor with chronic lymphocytic leukemia. The CDR3 bases are TGTGCCAGCAGCTTGGTGGTCAGGGGAAATAATTCACCCCTCCACTTT. It specifies CASSLVVRGNNSPLHF. Supplemented by reference TRBV5-4 and TRBJ1-6, the full variable domain reads ETGVTQSPTHLIKTRGQQVTLRCSSQSGHNTVSWYQQALGQGPQFIFQYYREEENGRGNFPPRFSGLQFPNYSSELNVNALELDDSALYLCASSLVVRGNNSPLHFGNGTRLTVT.